This TCR beta chain was found in a study of blood T cell repertoires in COVID-19. About the study: Donors in the United States, Italy and Spain gave samples during acute or convalescent COVID-19. The analysed material was cDNA or gDNA that came from T cells, B-cell-depleted T cells, or PBMCs.

The authors' processing: Counts of nucleated cells, estimated from reference gene primer amplification, were obtained. Repertoires were generated with immunoSEQ multiplex PCR, while TCRdb's copy carries only in-frame clones and drops some. V and J calls and clone size come straight from that table; D and trimming were deduced from the DNA. The sample holds tens of thousands of clones; roughly 89% are singletons and the top ten take 2%. The V end was cut by 6 bases, the J end by 0 bases, with 11 bases between. CDR1 and CDR2 from the germline V gene are MGHDK and SYGVNS. This CDR3 spans 14 amino acids.

This receptor was identified in a young man with acute or convalescent COVID-19. The specimen sequenced was peripheral blood. The chain links TRBV25-1 to TRBJ1-1, with D tentatively TRBD1 (6 bases). Here the CDR3 reads CASRRGGMNTEAFF. Here the CDR3 DNA reads TGTGCCAGCAGAAGGGGGGGGATGAACACTGAAGCTTTCTTT.